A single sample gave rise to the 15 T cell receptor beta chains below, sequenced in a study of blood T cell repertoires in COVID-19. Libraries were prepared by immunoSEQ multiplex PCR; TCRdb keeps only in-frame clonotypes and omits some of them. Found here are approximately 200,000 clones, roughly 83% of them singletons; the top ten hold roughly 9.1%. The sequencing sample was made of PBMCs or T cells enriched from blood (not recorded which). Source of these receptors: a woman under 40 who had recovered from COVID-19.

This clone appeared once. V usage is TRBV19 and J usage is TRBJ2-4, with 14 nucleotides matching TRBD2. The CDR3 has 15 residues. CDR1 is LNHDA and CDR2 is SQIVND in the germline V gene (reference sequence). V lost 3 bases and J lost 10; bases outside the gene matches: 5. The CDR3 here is CASSIGGLAGVIQYF. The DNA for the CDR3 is TGTGCCAGTAGTATCGGGGGACTAGCGGGAGTTATTCAGTACTTC.

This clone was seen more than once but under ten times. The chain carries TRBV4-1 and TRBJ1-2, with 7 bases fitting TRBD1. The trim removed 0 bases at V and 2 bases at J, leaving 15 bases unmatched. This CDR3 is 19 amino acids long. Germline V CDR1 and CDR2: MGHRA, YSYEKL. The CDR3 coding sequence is TGCGCCAGCAGCCAAGATAGAGGGGCAGGGGGGTCCCTAAACTATGGCTACACCTTC. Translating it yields CASSQDRGAGGSLNYGYTF.

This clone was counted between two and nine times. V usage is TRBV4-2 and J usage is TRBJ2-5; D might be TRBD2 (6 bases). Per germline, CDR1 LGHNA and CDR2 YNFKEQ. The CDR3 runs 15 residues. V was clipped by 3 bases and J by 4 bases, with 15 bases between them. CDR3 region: CASSQEERGGETQYF. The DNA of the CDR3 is TGTGCCAGCAGCCAGGAGGAGAGGGGAGGAGAGACCCAGTACTTC.

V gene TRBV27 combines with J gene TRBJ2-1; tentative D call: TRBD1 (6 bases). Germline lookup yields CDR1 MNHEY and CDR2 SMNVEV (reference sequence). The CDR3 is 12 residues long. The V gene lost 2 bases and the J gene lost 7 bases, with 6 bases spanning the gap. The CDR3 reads CASSLGQNEQFF. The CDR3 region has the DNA TGTGCCAGCAGTTTAGGACAGAATGAGCAGTTCTTC.

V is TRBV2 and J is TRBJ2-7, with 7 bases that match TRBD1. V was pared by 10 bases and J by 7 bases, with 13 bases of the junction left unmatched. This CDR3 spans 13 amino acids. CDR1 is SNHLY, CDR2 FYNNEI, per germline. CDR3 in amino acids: CATTGQANLEQYF. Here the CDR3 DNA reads TGTGCCACCACCGGACAGGCTAATTTAGAGCAGTACTTC.

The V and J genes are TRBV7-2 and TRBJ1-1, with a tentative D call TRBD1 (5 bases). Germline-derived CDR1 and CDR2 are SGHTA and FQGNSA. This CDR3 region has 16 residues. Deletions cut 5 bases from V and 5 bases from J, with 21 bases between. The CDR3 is CASSPEVGAWGTEAFF. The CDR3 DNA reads TGTGCCAGCAGCCCAGAGGTAGGGGCCTGGGGAACTGAAGCTTTCTTT.

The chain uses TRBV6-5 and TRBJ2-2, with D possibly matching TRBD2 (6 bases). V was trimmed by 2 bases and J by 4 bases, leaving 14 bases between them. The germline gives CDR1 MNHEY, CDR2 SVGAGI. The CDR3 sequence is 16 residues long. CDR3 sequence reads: CASSYLSSGRTGELFF. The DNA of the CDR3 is TGTGCCAGCAGTTACCTGTCCAGCGGGCGCACCGGGGAGCTGTTTTTT.

The CDR3 DNA is TGTGCCACCAGTGATTTCTCGGCGGACTACAATGAGCAGTTCTTC. Its protein product is CATSDFSADYNEQFF. This rearrangement joins TRBV24-1 to TRBJ2-1; D is unclear. Germline V gene data show CDR1 as KGHDR and CDR2 as SFDVKD. Trimming stripped 1 base from V and 3 bases from J, with 9 bases between. CDR3 size: 15 residues.

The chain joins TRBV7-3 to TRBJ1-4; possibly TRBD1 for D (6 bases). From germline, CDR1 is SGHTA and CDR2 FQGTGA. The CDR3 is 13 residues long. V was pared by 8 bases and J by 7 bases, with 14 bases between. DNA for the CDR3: TGTGCCAGCCAGCGGGGGCTGGGTGAAAAACTGTTTTTT. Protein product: CASQRGLGEKLFF.

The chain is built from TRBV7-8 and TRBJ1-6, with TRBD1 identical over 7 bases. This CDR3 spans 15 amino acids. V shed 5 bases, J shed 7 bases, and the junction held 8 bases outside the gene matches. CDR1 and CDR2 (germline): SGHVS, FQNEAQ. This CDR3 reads CASSRTRDSNSPLHF. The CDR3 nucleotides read TGTGCCAGCAGCCGAACCCGGGACAGCAATTCACCCCTCCACTTT.

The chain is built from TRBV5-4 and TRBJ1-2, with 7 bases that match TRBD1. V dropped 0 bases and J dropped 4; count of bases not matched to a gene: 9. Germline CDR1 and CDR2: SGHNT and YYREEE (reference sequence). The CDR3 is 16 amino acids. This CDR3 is CASSLGTQGIGYGYTF. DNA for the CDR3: TGTGCCAGCAGCTTGGGTACACAGGGGATCGGCTATGGCTACACCTTC.

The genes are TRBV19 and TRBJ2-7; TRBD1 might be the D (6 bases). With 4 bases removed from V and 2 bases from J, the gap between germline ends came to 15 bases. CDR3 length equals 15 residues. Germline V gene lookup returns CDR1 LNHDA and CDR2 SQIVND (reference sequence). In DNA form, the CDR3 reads TGTGCCAGTAGTACGCGTCAGGGGTCCCCCTACGAGCAGTACTTC. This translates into CASSTRQGSPYEQYF. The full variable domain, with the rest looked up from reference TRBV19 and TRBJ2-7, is DGGITQSPKYLFRKEGQNVTLSCEQNLNHDAMYWYRQDPGQGLRLIYYSQIVNDFQKGDIAEGYSVSREKKESFPLTVTSAQKNPTAFYLCASSTRQGSPYEQYFGPGTRLTVT.

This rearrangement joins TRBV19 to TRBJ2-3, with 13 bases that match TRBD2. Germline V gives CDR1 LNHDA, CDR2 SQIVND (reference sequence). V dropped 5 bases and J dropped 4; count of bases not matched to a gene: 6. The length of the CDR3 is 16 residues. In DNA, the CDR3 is TGTGCCAGTAGTCCGCGACTAGCGGGAGGCCCAGATACGCAGTATTTT. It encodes CASSPRLAGGPDTQYF.

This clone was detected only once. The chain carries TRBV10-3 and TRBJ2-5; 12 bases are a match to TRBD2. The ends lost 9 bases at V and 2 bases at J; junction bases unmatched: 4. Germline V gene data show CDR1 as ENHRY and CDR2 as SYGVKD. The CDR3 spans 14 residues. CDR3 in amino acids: CAIGLAGMQETQYF. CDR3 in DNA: TGTGCCATAGGACTAGCGGGAATGCAAGAGACCCAGTACTTC.

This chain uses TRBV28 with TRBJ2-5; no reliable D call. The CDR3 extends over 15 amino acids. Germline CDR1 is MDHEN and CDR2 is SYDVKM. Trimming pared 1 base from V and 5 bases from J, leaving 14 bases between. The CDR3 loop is CASSLLAVVRETQYF. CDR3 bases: TGTGCCAGCAGTTTATTGGCGGTAGTCCGCGAGACCCAGTACTTC.